This is a list of T cell receptor beta chains from one sample in a study of CD8 T cells in Susac syndrome. Each CDR3 protein gets one entry after TCRdb re-called the immunoSEQ multiplex PCR reads with MiXCR. The sample carries approximately 110,000 distinct CDR3 sequences, around 95% recorded once. The sequenced sample was CD4+ T cells from PBMCs. Receptor source: a human donor in good health. Each CDR3 is given with its conserved first and last residue. D genes are given only for firm matches. The size entry is marked missing in some rows and otherwise reads once, few, many or a size class.

v_call,d_call,j_call,clone_size,cdr3_nt,cdr3_aa
TRBV2,-,TRBJ2-2,-,TGTGCCAGCAGTGAACAACAGGTTCCCACCGGGGAGCTGTTTTTT,CASSEQQVPTGELFF
TRBV12-3/TRBV12-4,TRBD1,TRBJ1-5,-,TGTGCCAGCAGTTTCGGACAGGGTTTTCAGCCCCAGCATTTT,CASSFGQGFQPQHF
TRBV19,TRBD1,TRBJ1-1,-,TGTGCCAGTAGGGCCGGGACAGGGGGTATGAACACTGAAGCTTTCTTT,CASRAGTGGMNTEAFF
TRBV3-1,TRBD1,TRBJ1-2,-,TGTGCCAGCAGCGGACAGGGGATAGGCTATGGCTACACCTTC,CASSGQGIGYGYTF
TRBV2,TRBD2,TRBJ2-3,-,TGTGCCAGCAGTATAAGATTCGGGACTAGTGGTGATACGCAGTATTTT,CASSIRFGTSGDTQYF
TRBV29-1,TRBD1,TRBJ2-5,-,TGCAGCGCAGGGACAGGGAACTTGGAGACCCAGTACTTC,CSAGTGNLETQYF
TRBV5-4,-,TRBJ1-2,-,TGTGCCAGCAGCTTCACGACTAACTATGGCTACACCTTC,CASSFTTNYGYTF
TRBV7-7,-,TRBJ2-5,-,TGTGCTAGCAGCCAAAGAGGAGAGACCCAGTACTTC,CASSQRGETQYF
TRBV23-1,TRBD1,TRBJ2-2,-,TGCGCCAGCAGTCAATCGGACAGGGGGGCCGGGGAGCTGTTTTTT,CASSQSDRGAGELFF
TRBV20-1,-,TRBJ2-7,once,TGCAGTGCTAGAGATAGGGCGGGATCATACTACGAGCAGTACTTC,CSARDRAGSYYEQYF
TRBV2,TRBD1,TRBJ2-5,-,TGTGCATCGACAGGGGGGTACCAAGAGACCCAGTACTTC,CASTGGYQETQYF
TRBV20-1,-,TRBJ1-3,-,TGCAGTGCTAGACCCCGGGGCCTCTCTGGAAACACCATATATTTT,CSARPRGLSGNTIYF
TRBV23-1,-,TRBJ2-2,-,TGCGCCAGCAGACTTCGGGACTCGAACACCGGGGAGCTGTTTTTT,CASRLRDSNTGELFF
TRBV20-1,-,TRBJ2-7,-,TGCAGTGCTAGAGATCTGGTTCGGGGGAACTCCTACGAGCAGTACTTC,CSARDLVRGNSYEQYF
TRBV24-1,-,TRBJ1-2,once,TGTGCCACCAGTGCAGAACGGAACTATGGCTACACCTTC,CATSAERNYGYTF
TRBV29-1,-,TRBJ2-6,-,TGCAGCGCCCAACCCTCTGGGGCCAACGTCCTGACTTTC,CSAQPSGANVLTF
TRBV5-1,-,TRBJ2-7,-,TGCGCCAGCAGCTTGGACAGGTTAACCCACGAGCAGTACTTC,CASSLDRLTHEQYF
TRBV15,TRBD2,TRBJ2-7,-,TGTGCCACCAGCAGAGATCCGGGAGGGACCTACGAGCAGTACTTC,CATSRDPGGTYEQYF
TRBV28,-,TRBJ1-4,-,TGTGCCAGCAGTCTCCGGACACTCAATGAAAAACTGTTTTTT,CASSLRTLNEKLFF
TRBV27,TRBD1,TRBJ1-2,-,TGTGCCAGCAGAGGACAGGGGAGGGTCTATGGCTACACCTTC,CASRGQGRVYGYTF
TRBV12-3/TRBV12-4,-,TRBJ2-3,-,TGTGCCAGCCGTGGGGGGCCCGCAGCAGATACGCAGTATTTT,CASRGGPAADTQYF
TRBV2,-,TRBJ2-4,-,TGTGCCAGCAGTGAAAGGGATGACATTCAGTACTTC,CASSERDDIQYF
TRBV20-1,-,TRBJ1-2,-,TGCAGCTGGCGGACGAGCGATGGCTACACCTTC,CSWRTSDGYTF
TRBV29-1,-,TRBJ2-1,-,TGCAGCGTTGAAACGCGGGCGATGGGGGATGAGCAGTTCTTC,CSVETRAMGDEQFF
TRBV5-4,TRBD2,TRBJ2-1,-,TGTGCCAGCAGAAGGATGGGGGGGAGCTCCTACAATGAGCAGTTCTTC,CASRRMGGSSYNEQFF
TRBV30,TRBD1,TRBJ1-1,-,TGTGCCTGGGGGGACAGGGGGCGCGGGACTGAAGCTTTCTTT,CAWGDRGRGTEAFF